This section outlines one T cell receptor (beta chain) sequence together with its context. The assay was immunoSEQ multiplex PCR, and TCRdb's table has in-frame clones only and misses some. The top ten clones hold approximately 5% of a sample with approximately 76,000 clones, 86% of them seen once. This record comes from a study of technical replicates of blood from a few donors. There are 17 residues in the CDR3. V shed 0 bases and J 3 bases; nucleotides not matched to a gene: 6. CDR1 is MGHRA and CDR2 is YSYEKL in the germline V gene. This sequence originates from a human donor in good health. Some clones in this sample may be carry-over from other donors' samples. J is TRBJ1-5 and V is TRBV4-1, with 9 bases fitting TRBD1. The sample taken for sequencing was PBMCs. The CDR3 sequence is CASSQDQGQGYNQPQHF. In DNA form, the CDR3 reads TGCGCCAGCAGCCAAGATCAGGGACAGGGTTACAATCAGCCCCAGCATTTT.